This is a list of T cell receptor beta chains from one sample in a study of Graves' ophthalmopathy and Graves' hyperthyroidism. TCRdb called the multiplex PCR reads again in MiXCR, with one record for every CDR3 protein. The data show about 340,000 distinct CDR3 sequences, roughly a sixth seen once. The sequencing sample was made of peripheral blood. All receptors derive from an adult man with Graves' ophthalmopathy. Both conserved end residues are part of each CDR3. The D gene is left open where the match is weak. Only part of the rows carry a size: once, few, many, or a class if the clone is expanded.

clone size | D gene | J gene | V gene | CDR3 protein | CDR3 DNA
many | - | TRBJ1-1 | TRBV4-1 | CASSHRAGLNTEAFF | TGCGCCAGCAGCCACAGAGCGGGGCTGAACACTGAAGCTTTCTTT
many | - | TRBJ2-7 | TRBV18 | CASSRRQGSYEQYF | TGTGCCAGCTCACGACGCCAGGGGTCCTACGAGCAGTACTTC
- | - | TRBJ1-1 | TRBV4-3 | CASSQVPDGNTEAFF | TGCGCCAGCAGCCAAGTACCGGACGGGAACACTGAAGCTTTCTTT
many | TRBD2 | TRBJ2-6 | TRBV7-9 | CASSLGTSGEPGANVLTF | TGTGCCAGCAGCTTAGGGACTAGCGGGGAACCTGGGGCCAACGTCCTGACTTTC
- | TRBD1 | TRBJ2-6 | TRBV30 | CAWSRTGGYTGANVLTF | TGTGCCTGGAGTAGAACAGGGGGCTACACTGGGGCCAACGTCCTGACTTTC
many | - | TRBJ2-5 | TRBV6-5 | CALGGSQETQYF | TGTGCCCTTGGGGGGTCCCAAGAGACCCAGTACTTC
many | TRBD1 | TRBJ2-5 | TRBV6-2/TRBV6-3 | CASSYDIRDRGQIETQYF | TGTGCCAGCAGTTACGACATTCGGGACAGGGGGCAGATCGAGACCCAGTACTTC
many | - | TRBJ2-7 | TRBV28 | CASRASGYEQYF | TGTGCCAGCAGGGCCTCAGGGTACGAGCAGTACTTC
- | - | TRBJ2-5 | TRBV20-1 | CSSTEQETQYF | TGCAGTAGTACAGAGCAAGAGACCCAGTACTTC
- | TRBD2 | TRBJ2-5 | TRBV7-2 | CASTIRAGGPETQYF | TGTGCCAGCACGATACGGGCGGGAGGGCCGGAGACCCAGTACTTC
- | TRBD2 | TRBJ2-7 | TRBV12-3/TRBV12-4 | CASSLGLAGGQGQYF | TGTGCCAGCAGTTTAGGACTAGCGGGGGGCCAAGGGCAGTACTTC
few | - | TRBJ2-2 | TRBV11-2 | CASSSVNRNTGELFF | TGTGCCAGCAGCTCCGTGAACAGGAACACCGGGGAGCTGTTTTTT
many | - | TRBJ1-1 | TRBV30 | CAWSSHRQGTEAFF | TGTGCCTGGAGTTCCCACCGTCAAGGCACTGAAGCTTTCTTT
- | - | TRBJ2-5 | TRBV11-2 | CASRLDRYQETQYF | TGTGCCAGCAGGTTAGACAGGTACCAAGAGACACAGTACTTC
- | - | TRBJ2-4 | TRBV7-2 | CASSLGLAGAKNIQYF | TGTGCCAGCAGCTTAGGTCTTGCGGGAGCCAAAAACATTCAGTACTTC
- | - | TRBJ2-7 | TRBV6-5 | CASSYSPGRYSYEQYF | TGTGCCAGCAGTTATTCCCCGGGACGTTACTCCTACGAGCAGTACTTC
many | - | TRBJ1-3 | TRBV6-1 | CAGGEGGSRNTIYF | TGTGCCGGGGGCGAAGGGGGGTCTAGAAACACCATATATTTT
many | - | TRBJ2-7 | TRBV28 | CASHRAGDSYEQYF | TGTGCCAGCCACAGGGCGGGAGACTCCTACGAGCAGTACTTC
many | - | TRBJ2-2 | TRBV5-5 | CASSLVAGRNTGELFF | TGTGCCAGCAGCTTGGTGGCAGGGAGGAACACCGGGGAGCTGTTTTTT
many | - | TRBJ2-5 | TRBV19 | CASSIDGPWTQYF | TGTGCCAGTAGTATAGACGGGCCGTGGACCCAGTACTTC
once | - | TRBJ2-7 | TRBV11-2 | CASSSDALPYYEQYF | TGTGCCAGCAGCTCAGACGCACTCCCCTACTACGAGCAGTACTTC
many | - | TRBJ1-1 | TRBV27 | CASSSGLEAFF | TGTGCCAGCAGTTCAGGTTTGGAAGCTTTCTTT